Each of the 2 T cell receptor beta chains below was sequenced from the same sample in a study of shared clonotypes between healthy human individuals. Only in-frame clones appear in the TCRdb table, and some are missing; sequencing was by immunoSEQ multiplex PCR. Of 1 million to 1.2 million clones listed, 77% are singletons. Source material: memory CD4+ T cells from PBMCs. The subset denotes: CD45RA-negative fraction. These receptors were obtained from a man younger than 35 in good health. Some clones in this sample may be carry-over from other donors' samples.

The chain combines TRBV6-5 with TRBJ2-1, with D perhaps TRBD2 (5 bases). Germline CDR1 reads MNHEY; CDR2 reads SVGAGI. V was clipped by 8 bases and J by 7 bases, with 15 bases between them. The CDR3 contains 13 residues. The CDR3, as DNA: TGTGCCAGCTCCCCCCCTAGGAGGAATGAGCAGTTCTTC. It is translated as CASSPPRRNEQFF.

CDR3 nucleotides: TGTGCCAGCAGTGAATCGGGCAGAGGGTCTGAAGCTTTCTTT. This translates into CASSESGRGSEAFF. This sequence joins TRBV25-1 and TRBJ1-1; D unclear. This CDR3 contains 14 residues. V lost 1 base, J lost 6 bases, and 12 bases lay in between. Germline CDR1 and CDR2: MGHDK and SYGVNS.